These 13 T cell receptor beta chains came from one sample sequenced in a study of tumor-infiltrating lymphocytes in primary liver carcinoma. Starting material of about 450 ng total RNA yielded TCR beta cDNA via a constant-region primer. Each TCR beta library was derived from three nested multiplex PCR rounds that employed slightly modified ARM-PCR. TRBV1-TRBV30 forward and Cbeta reverse primers drove the first two approximately 11-cycle rounds. One entry per CDR3 protein results from TCRdb running MiXCR on the multiplex PCR reads. The sample includes 70,000 to 75,000 distinct CDR3 sequences, 60% to 80% of them seen just once. For each extraction, RNA and DNA were obtained together from around 20-30 mg of unsorted bulk tissue. Sequencing used liver tumor tissue from sampling region 4. The subset denotes: tumor region T4, right-lateral pole. Receptors were obtained from a man aged 35 to 55 with primary liver carcinoma and hepatitis B virus infection.

This chain joins TRBV11-2 and TRBJ2-1, with D uncertain. With 9 bases removed from V and 8 bases from J, the gap between germline ends came to 14 bases. The CDR3 is made up of 12 amino acids. The germline gives CDR1 SGHAT, CDR2 FQNNGV. This CDR3 reads CASSPECDEQFF. The CDR3 DNA reads TGTGCCAGTAGCCCGGAGTGCGATGAGCAGTTCTTC.

The chain carries TRBV11-2 and TRBJ2-3, with D maybe TRBD2 (6 bases). There are 14 residues in the CDR3. Germline CDR1 is SGHAT and CDR2 is FQNNGV. CDR3 amino acids: CVGGAWEPADTQYF. The CDR3 bases are TGTGTCGGAGGGGCATGGGAGCCTGCAGATACGCAGTATTTT.

This clonotype is a singleton in its sample. Relative to the germline gene, one junction end is altered; a read error may explain this. This chain links TRBV27 with TRBJ2-7; the match to TRBD1 covers 8 bases. The CDR3 consists of 13 residues. Germline V lookup: CDR1 MNHEY, CDR2 SMNVEV (reference sequence). The CDR3 DNA is TGTGCCAGCAGCTACGGACAGGGTTACGAGCAGTACTTT. Amino acid sequence: CASSYGQGYEQYF.

Of note for this clonotype: Since a much larger clone is just one base distant, this may be a read error. The chain uses TRBV4-1 and TRBJ1-5; no clear D gene. Germline V gene data show CDR1 as MGHRA and CDR2 as YSYEKL. The CDR3 is made up of 13 amino acids. Trimming removed 10 bases from V and 1 base from J, with 11 bases in between. CDR3: CANNQVSNQPQHF. In DNA, the CDR3 is TGCGCCAACAACCAAGTGAGCAATCAGCCCCAGCATTTT.

This clonotype was seen ten or more times. In DNA, the CDR3 is TGTGCCAGCAGCCAAGCGGGGGCCCTGGGACAGTTCTATGGCTACACCTTC. This translates into CASSQAGALGQFYGYTF. This chain uses TRBV14 with TRBJ1-2; 7 nucleotides line up with TRBD1. V dropped 1 base and J dropped 4; count of bases not matched to a gene: 12. The CDR3 consists of 17 residues. Germline CDR1 reads SGHDN; CDR2 reads FVKESK.

The chain recombines TRBV29-1 with TRBJ2-2, with 7 bases lining up with TRBD1. CDR1 and CDR2 (germline): SQVTM, ANQGSEA. CDR3 size: 17 residues. Unmatched junction bases numbered 13, after V lost 6 bases and J lost 0 bases. CDR3 region: CSVLDLIGTANTGELFF. DNA for the CDR3: TGCAGCGTCCTTGACCTCATCGGGACAGCGAACACCGGGGAGCTGTTTTTT.

In its sample, this clonotype was seen many times. The rearrangement uses TRBV4-1 and TRBJ1-2; D is undetermined. Trimming took off 1 base at V and 2 bases at J, with 14 bases between the two ends. Germline V CDR1 and CDR2: MGHRA, YSYEKL. The CDR3 contains 16 residues. The CDR3: CASSQGSPTPNYGYTF. The CDR3 coding sequence is TGCGCCAGCAGCCAAGGCTCCCCGACACCCAACTATGGCTACACCTTC.

This clonotype has ten or more counts. The J gene is TRBJ2-1, the V gene TRBV5-6; possible D gene TRBD2, 5 bases. Per the germline V gene, CDR1 is SGHDT and CDR2 is YYEEEE. The CDR3 covers 16 residues. Trimming shortened V by 2 bases and J by 0 bases, and 12 bases separated the two germline ends. The CDR3 DNA is TGTGCCAGCAGCTTTCGAGGGCCGAGCTCCTACAATGAGCAGTTCTTC. Translating gives CASSFRGPSSYNEQFF.

This clonotype came up many times. The J gene is TRBJ1-5, the V gene TRBV12-3 or TRBV12-4, with unresolved D. V lost 1 base and J 4 bases, leaving 14 bases between the germline ends. The CDR3 has 16 residues. The CDR3 protein is CASSLGAGKGNQPQHF. The DNA of the CDR3 is TGTGCCAGCAGTTTAGGTGCTGGGAAGGGTAATCAGCCCCAGCATTTT.

On this clonotype itself: Germline and junction disagree at one end, which may indicate a read error. The CDR3 sequence is CASSLDAGDEETQYF. CDR3 DNA: TGTGCTAGCAGCTTAGATGCGGGAGACGAAGAGACCCAGTACTTC. The genes are TRBV11-3 and TRBJ2-5, with 7 nucleotides matching TRBD2. This CDR3 has 15 residues. CDR1 and CDR2 from the germline V gene are SGHNT and YENEEA. The entire variable domain, with the rest obtained from reference TRBV11-3 and TRBJ2-5, is as follows: EAGVVQSPRYKIIEKKQPVAFWCNPISGHNTLYWYLQNLGQGPELLIRYENEEAVDDSQLPKDRFSAERLKGVDSTLKIQPAELGDSAVYLCASSLDAGDEETQYFGPGTRLLVL.

V is TRBV11-2 and J is TRBJ2-5; 14 bases are a match to TRBD2. J lost 5 bases, V lost 5 bases, and 4 bases had no gene match. Looked up from germline, CDR1 is SGHAT and CDR2 is FQNNGV. The CDR3 extends over 15 amino acids. CDR3: CASSLRTSGRETQYF. CDR3 nucleotides: TGTGCCAGCAGCCTCAGGACTAGCGGGAGGGAGACCCAGTACTTC.

V is TRBV14 and J is TRBJ2-7; 10 nucleotides line up with TRBD1. Losses at the gene ends were 4 bases for V and 4 bases for J; bases not matched to a gene: 10. The CDR3 consists of 16 residues. Germline CDR1 is SGHDN and CDR2 is FVKESK. The chain's CDR3 is CASSPTGGQGPYEQYF. The CDR3 coding sequence is TGTGCCAGCAGCCCCACGGGGGGACAGGGGCCATACGAGCAGTACTTC.

Turning to this clonotype: Possible read error: a much larger clone is one base away. The chain has TRBV5-6 and TRBJ1-1; D is undetermined. The CDR3 consists of 14 residues. Looked up from germline, CDR1 is SGHDT and CDR2 is YYEEEE. The CDR3: CTSSLTGPFSGAFF. CDR3 in DNA: TGTACCAGCAGCTTGACCGGACCCTTCTCTGGGGCTTTCTTT. Combining the CDR3 with reference TRBV5-6 and TRBJ1-1 gives the whole variable domain DAGVTQSPTHLIKTRGQQVTLRCSPKSGHDTVSWYQQALGQGPQFIFQYYEEEERQRGNFPDRFSGHQFPNYSSELNVNALLLGDSALYLCTSSLTGPFSGAFFGQGTRLTVV.